The clone carrying this TCR beta chain was recorded at least ten times. Its antigen is unidentified. This record belongs to a study of T-cell reconstitution after alpha-beta-depleted transplantation in children. Study outcomes and limitations: T-cell numbers and diversity one year post-transplant derived largely from freshly generated T cells. About two months after transplant, alpha-beta T cells reportedly came from several hundred expanded graft clones. Where some patients showed high TCRbeta diversity at day 60, it came from recipient T cells and thymic progenitors that had survived.

TCRbeta library preparation incorporated unique molecular identifiers. TCRdb re-derived calls from the PCR reads in MiXCR, one entry per CDR3 protein. Altogether about 260,000 distinct CDR3 sequences are present, approximately 8% being singletons, with the ten largest covering 6% to 7%. CDR1 MNHNS and CDR2 SASEGT come from the germline V gene. V was clipped by 5 bases and J by 5 bases, with 15 bases between them. There are 14 residues in the CDR3. The source was PBMCs, mostly from graft donor cells, collected 180 days after TCRalphabeta/CD19-depleted stem cell transplant. The sequence was obtained from a male patient aged 10 to 17 who had a stem cell transplant for acute lymphoblastic leukemia, so the T cells may come from the graft donor. The V call is TRBV6-1, the J call TRBJ2-5; D remains ambiguous. DNA of the CDR3: TGTGCCAGCAGTCCCACCCTAACCCGGGAGACCCAGTACTTC. This codes for CASSPTLTRETQYF.